The T cell receptor (beta chain) under discussion was sequenced for a study of blood T cell repertoires in COVID-19 (TCRdb year 2020). Broadly, across the study: Collaborator samples came from the United States, Italy and Spain and covered acute and convalescent phases of COVID-19. Nearly every sample came with metadata listing a de-identified subject ID, COVID-19 status, age in years and sex. Subjects who had been exposed to COVID-19, were actively infected with it, or had recovered from it provided the deeply sampled blood TCRbeta repertoires that made up the dataset. Where available, HLA class I and class II types were obtained from metadata supplied by the sample provider rather than from assay-based typing. A freely available public database, intended as a resource for researchers studying the immune response to SARS-CoV-2, is where the repertoires were released. Samples came from the ongoing ImmuneRACE study (first 160 participants) plus 1,254 subjects from 6 global collaborators. The material from the prospective study consisted of cDNA or gDNA derived from T cells, B-cell-depleted T cells, or PBMCs.

The CDR3 runs 13 amino acids, cysteine and phenylalanine included. Only the CDR3 part of the read is kept: 39 bases, read in frame from the first base. Via the germline V gene, CDR1 is MDHEN and CDR2 SYDVKM. A distance of 15 bases separates the germline ends of V and J, which lose 6 bases and 7 bases respectively. Participants in the prospective study were enrolled through a virtual design, were aged roughly 18 to 100 years, and lived in approximately 25 United States geographic areas. In the prospective study, cohorts were assigned on the basis of participant-reported clinical history obtained from a screening survey and a study questionnaire. Mobile phlebotomists in the prospective study collected whole blood, serum and a nasopharyngeal or oropharyngeal swab from every participant. Additional blood draws and questionnaires over an approximately two-month period could optionally be provided by prospective study participants. Before DNA extraction, blood samples from the prospective study were shipped at room temperature or frozen.

TCRbeta CDR3 regions were amplified from genomic DNA by means of the immunoSEQ Assay, a bias-controlled multiplex PCR. As for the authors' bioinformatics: Nucleated cell counts per sample were estimated from amplification of reference gene primers within the assay. Sequence reads were collapsed and filtered to measure the absolute abundance of every unique TCRbeta CDR3 rearrangement. Productive Simpson clonality was computed per sample as the square root of Simpson's diversity index over productive rearrangements. Drawn from immuneACCESS, this table holds only the in-frame rearrangements with V and J called that TCRdb kept. Clones are partly lost; checked studies trace under half to an unresolved V gene and leave the rest unexplained. V and J calls plus clone size are reproduced from that table; the DNA served to infer D and trimming. This sample comprises some 210,000 clones, 70% to 90% of them detected only once. The ten largest clones represent approximately 4.6% of the sample.

This clone was seen just once. No cognate antigen has been identified for it. Base qualities are missing; no much larger clone stands one base away. Study-level results and caveats: How much clinical and demographic metadata was included differed by source and by participant, and the metadata was provided uncurated.

The sequence was collected from a man aged 25 to 40 with acute COVID-19. The sample comprised PBMCs or T cells enriched from blood (not recorded which). The rearranged segments are TRBV28 and TRBJ1-2, with an unclear D gene assignment. The nucleotide sequence reads as follows: TGTGCCAGCAGAGGAGAATATTTTGGTGGCTACACCTTC. It codes for CASRGEYFGGYTF.